The rows below give T cell receptor beta chains drawn from one sample of a study of CD8+ T cells in alopecia areata. Data came from immunoSEQ multiplex PCR; TCRdb stores just in-frame clones and leaves some out. Of roughly 100,000 clones listed, about 40% are singletons. The specimen comprised CD8+ T cells sorted from blood, sampled at week 24, from a patient treated with tofacitinib. The receptors were gathered from a human donor with alopecia areata. Each CDR3 is given with its conserved first and last residue. The D gene is left open where the match is weak. Expanded clones are given a class, and other clones once, few, many or no size at all.

J gene,clone size,V gene,D gene,CDR3 protein,CDR3 DNA
TRBJ2-7,.,TRBV11-2,.,CASSLVSPLSYEQYF,TGTGCCAGCAGCTTAGTGAGCCCTCTTTCCTACGAGCAGTACTTC
TRBJ2-5,few,TRBV7-2,TRBD2,CASSRLAGVRETQYF,TGTGCCAGCAGCCGACTAGCGGGAGTCAGGGAGACCCAGTACTTC
TRBJ2-1,.,TRBV27,.,CASSLGAEQFF,TGTGCCAGCAGTTTAGGAGCAGAGCAGTTCTTC
TRBJ1-1,.,TRBV29-1,.,CSGGGRGTEAFF,TGCAGCGGGGGGGGCCGAGGGACTGAAGCTTTCTTT
TRBJ2-5,.,TRBV5-1,.,CASSLGTEWGLTQYF,TGCGCCAGCAGCTTGGGGACCGAGTGGGGGTTAACCCAGTACTTC
TRBJ1-5,.,TRBV9,.,CASSVEGTQPQHF,TGTGCCAGCAGCGTAGAAGGGACTCAGCCCCAGCATTTT
TRBJ1-1,many,TRBV7-2,.,CASSLGYNTEAFF,TGTGCCAGCAGCTTGGGTTACAACACTGAAGCTTTCTTT
TRBJ2-1,.,TRBV27,.,CASSRELDSYNEQFF,TGTGCCAGCAGTCGTGAATTGGACAGCTACAATGAGCAGTTCTTC
TRBJ2-7,few,TRBV21-1,.,CASPYQPGQEYEQYF,TGTGCCAGCCCTTATCAACCGGGACAGGAGTACGAGCAGTACTTC
TRBJ2-7,.,TRBV9,.,CASTQSYEQYF,TGTGCCAGCACCCAATCCTACGAGCAGTACTTC
TRBJ2-1,.,TRBV7-8,TRBD2,CASSLVTLADNEQFF,TGTGCCAGCAGCTTAGTCACACTAGCGGACAATGAGCAGTTCTTC
TRBJ2-7,.,TRBV23-1,.,CASSSARLSSYEQYF,TGCGCCAGCAGTTCCGCCAGGTTGAGCTCCTACGAGCAGTACTTC
TRBJ1-4,.,TRBV5-1,.,CASRATNEKLFF,TGCGCCAGCAGAGCAACTAATGAAAAACTGTTTTTT
TRBJ1-2,.,TRBV19,.,CASSILVGGNYGYTF,TGTGCCAGTAGTATCCTCGTCGGGGGAAACTATGGCTACACCTTC
TRBJ2-3,.,TRBV14,.,CASRRSGDTDTQYF,TGTGCCAGTCGGCGGTCTGGGGACACAGATACGCAGTATTTT
TRBJ2-1,.,TRBV29-1,TRBD1,CSVPGQGNYNEQFF,TGCAGCGTCCCGGGACAGGGGAATTACAATGAGCAGTTCTTC
TRBJ2-1,.,TRBV5-1,.,CASRTSGTDYNEQFF,TGCGCCAGCAGGACTTCCGGGACCGACTACAATGAGCAGTTCTTC
TRBJ2-7,.,TRBV14,.,CASSRGLIYEQYF,TGTGCCAGCAGCCGGGGCCTTATCTACGAGCAGTACTTC
TRBJ2-7,.,TRBV10-3,.,CAISEPTREQYF,TGTGCCATCAGTGAGCCTACCAGGGAGCAGTACTTC
TRBJ2-2,.,TRBV15,TRBD1,CATSRTPRQGTNTGELFF,TGTGCCACCAGCAGAACCCCGCGACAGGGGACGAACACCGGGGAGCTGTTTTTT
TRBJ1-5,.,TRBV28,.,CASRAGVSNQPQHF,TGTGCCAGCAGGGCGGGCGTTAGCAATCAGCCCCAGCATTTT
TRBJ1-3,.,TRBV19,.,CASSLTVDSGNTIYF,TGTGCCAGTAGTTTGACAGTGGACTCTGGAAACACCATATATTTT
TRBJ2-7,few,TRBV7-9,.,CASSTDYRTYEQYF,TGTGCCAGCAGTACGGACTACCGGACCTACGAGCAGTACTTC
TRBJ2-1,.,TRBV5-1,TRBD2,CASSWTSRGSQFF,TGCGCCAGCAGCTGGACATCTCGCGGGAGTCAGTTCTTC
TRBJ2-7,.,TRBV6-1,.,CASSFSRTPYEQYF,TGTGCCAGCAGCTTCTCCAGGACCCCCTACGAGCAGTACTTC
TRBJ2-1,few,TRBV5-1,TRBD2,CASSPGTSGSLSYNEQFF,TGCGCCAGCAGCCCCGGGACTAGCGGGAGTCTCTCCTACAATGAGCAGTTCTTC
TRBJ2-5,many,TRBV7-8,TRBD2,CASSYQREEGRETQYF,TGTGCCAGCAGCTACCAGCGGGAGGAGGGTAGGGAGACCCAGTACTTC
TRBJ1-5,.,TRBV21-1,.,CASSKVVARGNQPQHF,.
TRBJ2-7,.,TRBV4-1,.,CASSLRGDNSYEQYF,TGCGCCAGCAGCCTGAGAGGGGACAACTCCTACGAGCAGTACTTC
TRBJ1-1,.,TRBV30,.,CAWSVIGLDAFF,TGTGCCTGGAGTGTTATTGGACTTGACGCTTTCTTT
TRBJ1-1,few,TRBV29-1,TRBD1,CSGTGGRGEAFF,TGCAGCGGCACAGGGGGCAGAGGTGAAGCTTTCTTT
TRBJ2-5,.,TRBV4-3,TRBD1,CASSQGTGDGETQYF,TGCGCCAGCAGCCAGGGAACAGGGGATGGAGAGACCCAGTACTTC
TRBJ2-3,once,TRBV7-8,.,CASSPRGAGQYF,TGCGCCAGCAGTCCCAGGGGCGCGGGGCAGTATTTT
TRBJ2-5,.,TRBV27,.,CASSLYPGAETQYF,TGTGCCAGCAGTTTATATCCGGGTGCGGAGACCCAGTACTTC
TRBJ2-1,.,TRBV5-4,TRBD1,CASSLALPGQGSYNEQFF,TGTGCCAGCAGCTTGGCTTTACCGGGACAGGGTTCTTACAATGAGCAGTTCTTC
TRBJ2-7,.,TRBV7-9,.,CASSITEVQYF,TGTGCCAGCAGTATAACCGAGGTGCAGTACTTC
TRBJ2-1,.,TRBV29-1,.,CSVFYNEQFF,TGCAGCGTTTTCTACAATGAGCAGTTCTTC
TRBJ1-1,.,TRBV6-5,TRBD1,CASTPDRVNTEAFF,TGTGCCAGCACTCCCGACAGGGTGAACACTGAAGCTTTCTTT
TRBJ2-7,.,TRBV5-4,.,CASSPGLTYEQYF,TGTGCCAGCAGCCCTGGACTGACCTACGAGCAGTACTTC
TRBJ2-1,.,TRBV9,.,CASSVDKARPNSNEQFF,TGTGCCAGCAGCGTAGACAAGGCCCGACCCAACAGCAATGAGCAGTTCTTC
TRBJ2-1,.,TRBV9,TRBD2,CASSVRLAGRKEQFF,TGTGCCAGCAGCGTACGGCTAGCGGGGCGTAAGGAGCAGTTCTTC
TRBJ2-5,.,TRBV7-6,TRBD2,CASCGEREGLETQYF,TGTGCCTCCTGCGGGGAGCGGGAGGGCCTAGAGACCCAGTACTTC
TRBJ2-2,few,TRBV11-2,.,CASSLARDTHTGELFF,TGTGCCAGCAGCTTAGCGAGGGATACACACACCGGGGAGCTGTTTTTT
TRBJ2-2,.,TRBV9,.,CASSVEAATNTGELFF,TGTGCCAGCAGCGTAGAAGCGGCTACGAACACCGGGGAGCTGTTTTTT
TRBJ2-3,.,TRBV6-5,TRBD2,CASSYHSGRATDTQYF,TGTGCCAGCAGTTACCACAGCGGGAGGGCCACAGATACGCAGTATTTT
TRBJ2-1,once,TRBV27,TRBD2,CASGALAGARGDNEQFF,TGTGCCAGTGGGGCACTAGCGGGAGCCAGAGGAGATAATGAGCAGTTCTTC
TRBJ1-1,few,TRBV12-5,.,CASGFDSTTEAFF,TGTGCTAGTGGTTTCGACTCTACCACTGAAGCTTTCTTT
TRBJ2-1,.,TRBV30,.,CAWSVYLRSSYNEQFF,TGTGCCTGGAGTGTATATCTCCGAAGCTCCTACAATGAGCAGTTCTTC
TRBJ1-1,.,TRBV25-1,TRBD1,CASSGRGLGAFF,TGTGCCAGCAGTGGGAGGGGGCTCGGAGCTTTCTTT
TRBJ2-7,.,TRBV7-2,.,CASSLEGSPFYEQYF,TGTGCCAGCAGCTTAGAGGGGAGTCCCTTCTACGAGCAGTACTTC
TRBJ2-7,.,TRBV27,TRBD2,CASSALAGTRYEQYF,TGTGCCAGCAGTGCACTAGCGGGAACCCGCTACGAGCAGTACTTC
TRBJ2-3,.,TRBV5-1,.,CASSPIEGNTDTQYF,TGCGCCAGCAGCCCCATTGAAGGGAACACAGATACGCAGTATTTT
TRBJ1-2,.,TRBV7-9,TRBD1,CASSSAGGLRYGYTF,TGTGCCAGCAGCTCCGCAGGGGGCCTACGGTATGGCTACACCTTC
TRBJ1-1,few,TRBV29-1,.,CSVDFTGNMNTEAFF,TGCAGCGTTGATTTTACAGGTAACATGAACACTGAAGCTTTCTTT
TRBJ2-1,once,TRBV9,.,CASSTSSYNEQFF,TGTGCCAGCAGCACAAGCTCCTACAATGAGCAGTTCTTC
TRBJ2-2,.,TRBV6-6,.,CASSPRVTGELFF,TGTGCCAGCAGTCCCCGCGTTACCGGGGAGCTGTTTTTT
TRBJ2-7,.,TRBV20-1,.,CSAPNYEQYF,TGCAGTGCCCCGAACTACGAGCAGTACTTC
TRBJ2-7,few,TRBV29-1,.,CSVKQGMGYEQYF,TGCAGCGTCAAACAGGGCATGGGTTACGAGCAGTACTTC
TRBJ2-1,once,TRBV30,.,CAWNPLDSLYNEQFF,TGTGCCTGGAATCCTTTGGACAGCCTCTACAATGAGCAGTTCTTC
TRBJ2-7,.,TRBV15,TRBD2,CATAGLAGVREQYF,TGTGCCACCGCCGGATTAGCGGGAGTTCGCGAGCAGTACTTC